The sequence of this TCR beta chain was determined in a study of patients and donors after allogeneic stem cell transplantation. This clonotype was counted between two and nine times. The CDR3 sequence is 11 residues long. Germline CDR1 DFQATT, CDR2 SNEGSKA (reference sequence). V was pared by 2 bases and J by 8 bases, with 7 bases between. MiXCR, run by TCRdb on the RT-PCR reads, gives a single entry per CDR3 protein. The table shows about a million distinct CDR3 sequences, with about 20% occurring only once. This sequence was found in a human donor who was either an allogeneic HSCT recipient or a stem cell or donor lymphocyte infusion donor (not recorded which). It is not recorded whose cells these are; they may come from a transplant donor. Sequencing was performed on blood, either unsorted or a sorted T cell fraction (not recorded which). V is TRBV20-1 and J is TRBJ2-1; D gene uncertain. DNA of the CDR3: TGCAGTGCTAGACGCGGAGATGAGCAGTTCTTC. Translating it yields CSARRGDEQFF.